This TCR beta chain comes out of a study of T cells in localized non-small cell lung cancer. Overall study results and limits: Sequencing covered just one tumor region, so heterogeneity cannot be ruled out. A raised T cell density in blood coincided with lengthier overall survival.

Details on this clone: Its antigen remains unknown.

Clones were sequenced by immunoSEQ multiplex PCR, and TCRdb holds only the in-frame ones, with some missing. The repertoire holds about 78,000 clones, with approximately 84% as singletons. There are 14 residues in the CDR3. The germline gives CDR1 SGDLS, CDR2 YYNGEE. V lost 3 bases and J 8 bases, leaving 17 bases between the germline ends. Sequenced here: peripheral blood, sampled before any cancer treatment. The source of this sequence is a man between 40 and 69 years old with stage I lung adenocarcinoma. The gene calls are TRBV9 and TRBJ1-2; possible D gene TRBD1, 6 bases. CDR3 DNA: TGTGCCAGCAGCGATTACAGGGACGAGGGGGGCTACACCTTC. It specifies CASSDYRDEGGYTF.